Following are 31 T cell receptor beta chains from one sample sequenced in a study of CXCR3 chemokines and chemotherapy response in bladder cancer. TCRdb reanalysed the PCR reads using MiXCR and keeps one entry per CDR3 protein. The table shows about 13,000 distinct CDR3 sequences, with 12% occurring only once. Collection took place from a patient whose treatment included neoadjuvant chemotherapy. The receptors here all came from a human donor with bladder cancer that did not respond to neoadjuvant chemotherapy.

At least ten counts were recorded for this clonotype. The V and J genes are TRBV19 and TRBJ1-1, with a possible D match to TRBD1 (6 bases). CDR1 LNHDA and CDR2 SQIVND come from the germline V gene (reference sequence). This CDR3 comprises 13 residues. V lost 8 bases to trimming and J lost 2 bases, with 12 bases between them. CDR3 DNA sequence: TGTGCCAGTCGTAGACAGGCTAACACTGAAGCTTTCTTT. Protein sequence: CASRRQANTEAFF.

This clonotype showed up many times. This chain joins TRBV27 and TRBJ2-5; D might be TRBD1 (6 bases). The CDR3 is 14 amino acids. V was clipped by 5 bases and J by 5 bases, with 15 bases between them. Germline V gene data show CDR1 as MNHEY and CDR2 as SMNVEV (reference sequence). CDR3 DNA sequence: TGTGCCAGCAGTCCCCAGGCGCAGGGGGAGACCCAGTACTTC. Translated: CASSPQAQGETQYF.

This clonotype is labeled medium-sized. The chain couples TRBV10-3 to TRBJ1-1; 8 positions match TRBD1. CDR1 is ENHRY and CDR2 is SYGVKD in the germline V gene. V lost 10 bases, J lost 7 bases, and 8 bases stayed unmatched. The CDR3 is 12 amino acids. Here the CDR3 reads CATGQGRGEAFF. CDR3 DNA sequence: TGTGCCACCGGACAGGGACGGGGTGAAGCTTTCTTT.

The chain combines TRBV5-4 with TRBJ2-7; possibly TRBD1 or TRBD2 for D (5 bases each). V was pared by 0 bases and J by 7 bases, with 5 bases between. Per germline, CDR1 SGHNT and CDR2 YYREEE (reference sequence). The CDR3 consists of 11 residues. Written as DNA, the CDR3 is TGTGCCAGCAGCTTGGGGGGGGAGCAGTACTTC. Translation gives CASSLGGEQYF.

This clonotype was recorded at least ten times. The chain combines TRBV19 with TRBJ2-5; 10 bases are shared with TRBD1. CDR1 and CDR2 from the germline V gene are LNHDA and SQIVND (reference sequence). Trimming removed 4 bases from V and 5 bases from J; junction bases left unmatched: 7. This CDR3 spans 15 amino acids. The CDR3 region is CASSTRDRGRETQYF. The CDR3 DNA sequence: TGTGCCAGTAGTACCCGGGACAGGGGACGGGAGACCCAGTACTTC.

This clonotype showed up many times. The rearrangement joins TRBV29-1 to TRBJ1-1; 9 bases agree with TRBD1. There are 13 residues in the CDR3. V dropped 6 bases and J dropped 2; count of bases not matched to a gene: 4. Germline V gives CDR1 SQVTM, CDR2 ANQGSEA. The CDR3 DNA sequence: TGCAGCGTCAAGGGACAGGGTAACACTGAAGCTTTCTTT. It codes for CSVKGQGNTEAFF.

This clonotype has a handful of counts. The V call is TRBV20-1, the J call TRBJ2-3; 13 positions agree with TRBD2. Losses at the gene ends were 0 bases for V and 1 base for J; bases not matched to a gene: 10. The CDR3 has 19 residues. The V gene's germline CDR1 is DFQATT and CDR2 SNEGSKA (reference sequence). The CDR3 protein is CSARDRTSGGLGGTDTQYF. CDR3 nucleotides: TGCAGTGCTAGAGATAGGACTAGCGGGGGCCTCGGGGGCACAGATACGCAGTATTTT.

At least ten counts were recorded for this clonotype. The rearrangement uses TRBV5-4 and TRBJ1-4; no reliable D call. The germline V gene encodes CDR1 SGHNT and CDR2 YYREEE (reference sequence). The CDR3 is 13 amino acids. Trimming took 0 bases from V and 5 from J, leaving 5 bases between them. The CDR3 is CASSLEVNEKLFF. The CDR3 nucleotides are TGTGCCAGCAGCTTGGAAGTCAATGAAAAACTGTTTTTT.

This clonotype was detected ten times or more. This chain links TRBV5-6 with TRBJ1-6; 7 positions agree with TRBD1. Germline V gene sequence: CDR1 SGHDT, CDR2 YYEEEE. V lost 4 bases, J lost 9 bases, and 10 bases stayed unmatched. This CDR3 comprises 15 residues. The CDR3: CASSRRDSTGSPLHF. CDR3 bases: TGTGCCAGCAGCAGAAGGGACAGTACAGGTTCACCCCTCCACTTT. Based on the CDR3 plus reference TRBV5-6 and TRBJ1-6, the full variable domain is DAGVTQSPTHLIKTRGQQVTLRCSPKSGHDTVSWYQQALGQGPQFIFQYYEEEERQRGNFPDRFSGHQFPNYSSELNVNALLLGDSALYLCASSRRDSTGSPLHFGNGTRLTVT.

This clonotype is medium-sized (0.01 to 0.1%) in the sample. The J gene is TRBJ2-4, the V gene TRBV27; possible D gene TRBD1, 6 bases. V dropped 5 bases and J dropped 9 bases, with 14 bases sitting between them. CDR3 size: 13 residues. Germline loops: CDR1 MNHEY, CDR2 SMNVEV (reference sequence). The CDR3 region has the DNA TGTGCCAGCAGTCCCGGGCCAGGGGCCATTCAGTACTTC. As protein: CASSPGPGAIQYF.

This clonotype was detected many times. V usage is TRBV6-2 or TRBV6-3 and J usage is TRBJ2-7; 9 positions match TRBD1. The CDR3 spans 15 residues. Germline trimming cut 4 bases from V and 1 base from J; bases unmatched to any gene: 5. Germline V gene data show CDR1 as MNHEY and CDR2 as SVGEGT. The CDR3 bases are TGTGCCAGCAGTTCCCCCGGACAGGGGTCCTACGAGCAGTACTTC. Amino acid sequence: CASSSPGQGSYEQYF.

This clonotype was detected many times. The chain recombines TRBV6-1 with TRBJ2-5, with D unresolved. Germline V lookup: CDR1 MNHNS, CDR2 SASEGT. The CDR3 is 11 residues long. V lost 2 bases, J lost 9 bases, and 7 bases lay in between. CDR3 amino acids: CASSERNSQYF. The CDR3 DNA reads TGTGCCAGCAGTGAACGTAATTCCCAGTACTTC.

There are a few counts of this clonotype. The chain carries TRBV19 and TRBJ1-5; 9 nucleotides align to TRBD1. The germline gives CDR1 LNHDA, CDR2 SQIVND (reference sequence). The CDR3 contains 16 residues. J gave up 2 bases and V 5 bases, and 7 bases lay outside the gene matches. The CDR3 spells CASSLHRDRGNQPQHF. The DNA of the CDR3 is TGTGCCAGTAGTTTACACCGGGACAGGGGCAATCAGCCCCAGCATTTT.

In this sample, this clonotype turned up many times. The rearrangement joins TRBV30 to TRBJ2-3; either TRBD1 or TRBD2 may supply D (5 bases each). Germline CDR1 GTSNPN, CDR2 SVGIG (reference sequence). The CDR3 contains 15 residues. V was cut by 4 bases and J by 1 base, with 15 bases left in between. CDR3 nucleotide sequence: TGTGCCTGGACCCGCGATATGGGACGCACAGATACGCAGTATTTT. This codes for CAWTRDMGRTDTQYF.

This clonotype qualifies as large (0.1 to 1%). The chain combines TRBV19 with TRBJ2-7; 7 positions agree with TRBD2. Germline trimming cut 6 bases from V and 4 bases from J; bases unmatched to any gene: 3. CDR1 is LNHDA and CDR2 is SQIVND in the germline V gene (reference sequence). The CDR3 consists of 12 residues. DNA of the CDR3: TGTGCCAGTAGCATGGGGGGGTACGAGCAGTACTTC. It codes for CASSMGGYEQYF.

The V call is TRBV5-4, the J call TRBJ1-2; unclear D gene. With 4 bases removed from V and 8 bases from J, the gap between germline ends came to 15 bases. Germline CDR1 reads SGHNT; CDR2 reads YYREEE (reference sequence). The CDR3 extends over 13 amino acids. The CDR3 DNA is TGTGCCAGCAGCGTAGGACCAGGAGGAGGCTACACCTTC. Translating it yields CASSVGPGGGYTF.

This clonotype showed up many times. CDR3 nucleotides: TGTGCCAGCAGACCGACAGGGGTCCCAGATACGCAGTATTTT. Its protein is CASRPTGVPDTQYF. The chain employs TRBV6-2 or TRBV6-3 and TRBJ2-3, with TRBD1 matching over 8 bases. Germline CDR1 reads MNHEY; CDR2 reads SVGEGT. The CDR3 has 14 amino acids. J gave up 4 bases and V 6 bases, and 6 bases lay outside the gene matches.

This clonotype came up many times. The CDR3 spells CASSPRISSEGAFF. The CDR3 nucleotides are TGTGCCAGTAGCCCTAGAATTTCAAGCGAAGGAGCTTTCTTT. The V gene is TRBV19, the J gene TRBJ1-1; D uncertain. Germline CDR1 reads LNHDA; CDR2 reads SQIVND (reference sequence). The CDR3 has 14 amino acids. V was pared by 6 bases and J by 10 bases, with 21 bases between.

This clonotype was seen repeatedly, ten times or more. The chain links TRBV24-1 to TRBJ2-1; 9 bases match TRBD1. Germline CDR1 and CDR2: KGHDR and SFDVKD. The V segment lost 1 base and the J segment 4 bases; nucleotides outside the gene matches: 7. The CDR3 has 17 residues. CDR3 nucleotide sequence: TGTGCCACCAGTGATTTTTTGGCGGACAGGGGTTACAATGAGCAGTTCTTC. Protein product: CATSDFLADRGYNEQFF.

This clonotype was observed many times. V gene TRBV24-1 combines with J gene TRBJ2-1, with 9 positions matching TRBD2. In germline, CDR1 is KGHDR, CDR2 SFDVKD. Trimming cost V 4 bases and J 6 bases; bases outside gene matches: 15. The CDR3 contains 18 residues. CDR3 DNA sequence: TGTGCCACCAGTGACTATAGCGGGAGTTCGGGGGGGGCCAATGAGCAGTTCTTC. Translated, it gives CATSDYSGSSGGANEQFF.

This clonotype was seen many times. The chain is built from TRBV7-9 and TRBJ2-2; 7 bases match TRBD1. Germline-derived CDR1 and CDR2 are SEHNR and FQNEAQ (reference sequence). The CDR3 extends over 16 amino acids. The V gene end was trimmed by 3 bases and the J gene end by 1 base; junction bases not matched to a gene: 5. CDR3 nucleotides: TGTGCCAGCAGCTTGTATAGGACAGGGAACACCGGGGAGCTGTTTTTT. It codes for CASSLYRTGNTGELFF.

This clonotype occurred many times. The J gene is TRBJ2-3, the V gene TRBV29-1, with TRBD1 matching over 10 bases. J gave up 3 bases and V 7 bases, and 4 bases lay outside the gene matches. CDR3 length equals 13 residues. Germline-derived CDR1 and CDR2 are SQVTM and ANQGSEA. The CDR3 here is CSARQGATDTQYF. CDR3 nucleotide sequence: TGCAGCGCTCGACAGGGGGCTACAGATACGCAGTATTTT.

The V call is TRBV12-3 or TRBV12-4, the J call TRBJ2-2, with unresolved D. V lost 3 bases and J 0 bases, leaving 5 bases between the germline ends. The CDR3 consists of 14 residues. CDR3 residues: CASSFRPNTGELFF. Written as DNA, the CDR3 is TGTGCCAGCAGTTTCCGCCCGAACACCGGGGAGCTGTTTTTT.

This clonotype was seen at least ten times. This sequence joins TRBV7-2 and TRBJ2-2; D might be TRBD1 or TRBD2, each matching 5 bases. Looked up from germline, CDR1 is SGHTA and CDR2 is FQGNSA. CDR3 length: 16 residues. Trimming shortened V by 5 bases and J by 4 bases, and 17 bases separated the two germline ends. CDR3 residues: CASSHFRGGSTGELFF. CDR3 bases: TGTGCCAGCAGCCATTTCCGTGGGGGTTCCACCGGGGAGCTGTTTTTT.

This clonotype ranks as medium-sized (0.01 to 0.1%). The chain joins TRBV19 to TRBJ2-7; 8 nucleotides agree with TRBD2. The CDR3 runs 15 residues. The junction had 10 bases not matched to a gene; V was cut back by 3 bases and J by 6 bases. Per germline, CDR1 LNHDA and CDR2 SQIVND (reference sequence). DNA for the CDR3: TGTGCCAGTAGTATTAGCTCGGGAGGGCCCAGCGAGCAGTACTTC. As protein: CASSISSGGPSEQYF.

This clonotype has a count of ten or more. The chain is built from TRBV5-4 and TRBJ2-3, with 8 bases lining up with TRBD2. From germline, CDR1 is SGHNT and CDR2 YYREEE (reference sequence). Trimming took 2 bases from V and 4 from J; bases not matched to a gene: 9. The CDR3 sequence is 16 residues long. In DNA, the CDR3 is TGTGCCAGCAGCTTCTCGGGCGGGGGGATTTCAGATACGCAGTATTTT. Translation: CASSFSGGGISDTQYF.

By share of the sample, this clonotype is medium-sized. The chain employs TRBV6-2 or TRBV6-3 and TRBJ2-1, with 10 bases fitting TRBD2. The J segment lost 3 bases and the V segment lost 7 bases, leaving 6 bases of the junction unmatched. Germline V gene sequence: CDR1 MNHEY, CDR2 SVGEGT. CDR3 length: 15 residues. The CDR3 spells CASNPLAGDYNEQFF. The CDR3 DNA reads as TGTGCCAGCAACCCTCTAGCGGGAGACTACAATGAGCAGTTCTTC.

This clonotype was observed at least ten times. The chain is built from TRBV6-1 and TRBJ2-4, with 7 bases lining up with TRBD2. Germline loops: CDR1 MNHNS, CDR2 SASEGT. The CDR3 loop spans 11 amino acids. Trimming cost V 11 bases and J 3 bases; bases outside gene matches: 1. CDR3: CAGGGKNIQYF. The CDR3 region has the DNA TGTGCCGGGGGGGGCAAAAACATTCAGTACTTC.

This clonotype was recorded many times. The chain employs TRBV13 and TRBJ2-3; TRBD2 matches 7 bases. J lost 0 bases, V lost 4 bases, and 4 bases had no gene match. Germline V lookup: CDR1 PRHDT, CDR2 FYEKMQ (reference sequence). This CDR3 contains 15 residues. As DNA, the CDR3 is TGTGCCAGCAGCTCTCTAGCGGCTAGCACAGATACGCAGTATTTT. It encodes CASSSLAASTDTQYF.

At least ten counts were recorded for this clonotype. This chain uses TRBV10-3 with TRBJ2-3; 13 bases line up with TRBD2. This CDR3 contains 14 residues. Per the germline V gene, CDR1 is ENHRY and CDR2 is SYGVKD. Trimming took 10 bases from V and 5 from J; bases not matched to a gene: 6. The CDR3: CATTSGGAVDTQYF. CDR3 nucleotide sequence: TGTGCCACAACTAGCGGGGGGGCCGTAGATACGCAGTATTTT.

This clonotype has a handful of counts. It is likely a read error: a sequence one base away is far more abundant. CDR3 bases: TGTGCCATCGGGCCGAACTACGAGCAGTACTTC. It translates to CAIGPNYEQYF. This chain joins TRBV10-3 and TRBJ2-7; D call uncertain. Deletions cut 8 bases from V and 3 bases from J, with 8 bases between. CDR1 is ENHRY, CDR2 SYGVKD, per germline. The CDR3 totals 11 residues.